The 3 T cell receptor beta chains reported below all come from one sample, sequenced in a study of T cell clonality in common variable immunodeficiency. Findings and limits, study-wide: Common variable immunodeficiency TCR beta sequences reportedly had fewer deletions and N-nucleotide insertions.

The antigens these receptors bind are not known. The data were produced by immunoSEQ multiplex PCR, yet TCRdb's version contains in-frame clones alone and is incomplete. There are 25,000 to 30,000 clones in the sample, none observed a single time. Sequencing was done on a sample of peripheral blood mononuclear cells. These receptors all stem from a human donor with common variable immunodeficiency.

This clone was seen many times. The DNA ends 3 residues before the CDR3 does, and the rest of the CDR3 is filled in from the germline J gene. The chain uses TRBV19 and TRBJ1-2; unclear D gene. V lost 7 bases, J lost 5 bases, and 17 bases lay in between. CDR3 length: 14 amino acids. Germline assignment: CDR1 LNHDA and CDR2 SQIVND (reference sequence). The CDR3 loop is CASTPSAARYGYTF. The covered CDR3 bases are TGTGCCAGTACCCCCTCAGCAGCGCGATATGGC.

This clone appeared many times. The sequenced fragment ends 3 residues before the CDR3 boundary, so the rest is inferred from the germline J gene. This chain joins TRBV30 and TRBJ2-3, with 8 bases identical to TRBD2. The J segment lost 6 bases and the V segment lost 1 base, leaving 6 bases of the junction unmatched. The length of the CDR3 is 14 residues. Germline CDR1 GTSNPN, CDR2 SVGIG (reference sequence). CDR3 DNA, as far as it was read: TGTGCCTGGAGTGGGTTCGGGAGGGGTGATACG. As protein: CAWSGFGRGDT. The full CDR3 protein reads CAWSGFGRGDTQYF.

This clone was recorded many times. A read error may produce the germline difference seen at one junction end. The CDR3 extends 3 residues past the end of the read, so its final part is completed from the germline J gene. The V gene is TRBV4-2, the J gene TRBJ2-5; 9 bases agree with TRBD2. Germline assignment: CDR1 LGHNA and CDR2 YNFKEQ. This CDR3 contains 17 residues. The CDR3 protein is CASSQGPSGANQETQYF. The CDR3 DNA, read in part, is TGCGCCAGCAGCCAGGGGCCTAGCGGGGCCAACCAAGAGACC.